This T cell receptor beta chain was captured in a study of blood T cell repertoires in COVID-19. The wider study: Spain, Italy and the United States supplied samples that represented acute and convalescent COVID-19. The cDNA or gDNA used as material had been derived from T cells, B-cell-depleted T cells, or PBMCs.

Germline V CDR1 and CDR2: GTSNPN, SVGIG (reference sequence). Trimming took 3 bases from V and 6 from J; bases not matched to a gene: 8. The CDR3 is 13 residues long. Per the authors' pipeline: Cell counts per sample came from amplifying reference gene primers. The protocol was immunoSEQ multiplex PCR, while the TCRdb copy is restricted to in-frame clones and leaves out a portion. V, J and clone size are taken as reported in that table, and D and trimming were inferred from the DNA itself. Altogether 200,000 to 250,000 clones are present, roughly nine tenths being singletons, with the ten largest covering roughly 2.2%.

Sequencing was performed on peripheral blood. The receptor comes from a woman aged 45-60 years with acute or convalescent COVID-19. This chain connects TRBV30 to TRBJ2-7; TRBD2 matches 7 bases. The CDR3 DNA sequence: TGTGCCTGGAGGATAAGGAGGGAGGGCGAGCAGTACTTC. Translating it yields CAWRIRREGEQYF.